The 30 T cell receptor beta chains below come from one sample, sequenced in a study of neurological immune-mediated disorders. MiXCR was run by TCRdb on the 5' RACE reads, yielding one entry per CDR3 protein. The sample comprises 45,000 to 55,000 distinct CDR3 sequences, approximately 10% of which are singletons, and less than 25% rests with the top ten. Input material: PBMCs. These receptors all come from a woman aged 40 to 50 with HTLV-1-associated myelopathy (HAM/TSP).

This clonotype was seen ten or more times. The CDR3 sequence: CASRRTSDTQYF. Written as DNA, the CDR3 is TGTGCCAGCAGACGAACTTCAGATACGCAGTATTTT. The J gene is TRBJ2-3, the V gene TRBV6-2 or TRBV6-3; D uncertain. Germline V gene sequence: CDR1 MNHEY, CDR2 SVGEGT. The V gene lost 6 bases and the J gene lost 4 bases, with 8 bases spanning the gap. The length of the CDR3 is 12 residues.

This clonotype appeared many times. The chain carries TRBV20-1 and TRBJ1-1, with D possibly being TRBD1 (5 bases). V shed 2 bases and J shed 3 bases, with 13 bases lying between them. CDR3 length equals 14 residues. The V gene's germline CDR1 is DFQATT and CDR2 SNEGSKA (reference sequence). CDR3 region: CSARPPGLDTEAFF. As DNA, the CDR3 is TGCAGTGCTAGACCTCCGGGACTTGACACTGAAGCTTTCTTT.

This clonotype was observed many times. The gene calls are TRBV24-1 and TRBJ1-2; TRBD1 aligns across 7 bases. This CDR3 contains 13 residues. The V and J ends lost 7 bases and 7 bases, in that order; junction bases with no gene match: 8. Germline CDR1 KGHDR, CDR2 SFDVKD. The CDR3 loop is CATSSTTGFGYTF. CDR3 coding DNA: TGTGCCACCAGCTCAACGACAGGGTTTGGCTACACCTTC.

This clonotype was recorded at least ten times. The chain carries TRBV3-1 and TRBJ2-3, with 13 bases matching TRBD2. J was trimmed by 10 bases and V by 0 bases; bases with no gene match: 13. Germline loops: CDR1 LGHDT, CDR2 YNNKEL (reference sequence). The CDR3 has 18 amino acids. The CDR3 loop is CASSQDLGLAGPNGAQYF. CDR3 DNA: TGTGCCAGCAGCCAAGATCTGGGACTAGCGGGACCCAACGGCGCGCAGTATTTT.

This clonotype has at least ten counts. V gene TRBV12-3 or TRBV12-4 combines with J gene TRBJ2-1; D unresolved. With 3 bases removed from V and 4 bases from J, the gap between germline ends came to 13 bases. This CDR3 is built from 15 residues. This chain's CDR3 is CASSLGGITYNEQFF. DNA of the CDR3: TGTGCCAGCAGTTTGGGCGGAATTACTTACAATGAGCAGTTCTTC.

This clonotype was detected ten times or more. This sequence joins TRBV20-1 and TRBJ2-7; a possible D gene is TRBD2 (6 bases). Germline V gene lookup returns CDR1 DFQATT and CDR2 SNEGSKA (reference sequence). V lost 3 bases and J 3 bases, leaving 18 bases between the germline ends. The CDR3 length is 15 residues. The CDR3 DNA follows: TGCAGTGCTAGCCCCGTGGGCCGGCGGGGCTACGAGCAGTACTTC. Residues: CSASPVGRRGYEQYF.

This clonotype was observed at least ten times. The chain employs TRBV4-3 and TRBJ2-2; D gene ambiguous. This CDR3 is built from 15 residues. The V and J ends lost 0 bases and 4 bases respectively, with 9 bases between them. Germline CDR1 LGHNA, CDR2 YSLEER. CDR3 sequence (DNA): TGCGCCAGCAGCCAAGAACAACGCGGCACCGGGGAGCTGTTTTTT. It yields the protein CASSQEQRGTGELFF.

On this clonotype itself: No DNA is shown, since the ends of the CDR3 on it are uncertain; the CDR3 is the one TCRdb lists. The chain uses TRBV7-2 and TRBJ2-2. The CDR3 spans 16 residues, counting both ends. Germline lookup yields CDR1 SGHTA and CDR2 FQGNSA. CDR3 loop: CASSLGAGGSGELFFF.

There are many counts of this clonotype. J is TRBJ2-3 and V is TRBV2; a weak D match, TRBD2 (5 bases). The length of the CDR3 is 17 residues. The germline gives CDR1 SNHLY, CDR2 FYNNEI. V lost 4 bases to trimming and J lost 2 bases, with 19 bases between them. CDR3 residues: CASSAPLYSGLTDTQYF. CDR3 sequence (DNA): TGTGCCAGCAGTGCCCCACTTTATTCAGGACTCACAGATACGCAGTATTTT.

This clonotype occurred many times. The chain carries TRBV30 and TRBJ1-1; TRBD1 aligns across 7 bases. Germline CDR1 reads GTSNPN; CDR2 reads SVGIG (reference sequence). V dropped 3 bases and J dropped 0; count of bases not matched to a gene: 4. The CDR3 sequence is 14 residues long. In DNA form, the CDR3 reads TGTGCCTGGAGCCGGGACAGATTGAACACTGAAGCTTTCTTT. Translating it yields CAWSRDRLNTEAFF. The variable domain in full, completed from reference TRBV30 and TRBJ1-1, reads SQTIHQWPATLVQPVGSPLSLECTVEGTSNPNLYWYRQAAGRGLQLLFYSVGIGQISSEVPQNLSASRPQDRQFILSSKKLLLSDSGFYLCAWSRDRLNTEAFFGQGTRLTVV.

This clonotype was recorded many times. The V gene is TRBV5-1, the J gene TRBJ1-2; D not resolved. CDR1 and CDR2 (germline): SGHRS, YFSETQ. The CDR3 length is 14 residues. V was shortened by 0 bases and J by 2 bases, with 8 bases between the two germline ends. The CDR3 here is CASSLADGNYGYTF. CDR3 in DNA: TGCGCCAGCAGCTTGGCCGACGGGAACTATGGCTACACCTTC. The whole variable domain, remainder taken from reference TRBV5-1 and TRBJ1-2, is KAGVTQTPRYLIKTRGQQVTLSCSPISGHRSVSWYQQTPGQGLQFLFEYFSETQRNKGNFPGRFSGRQFSNSRSEMNVSTLELGDSALYLCASSLADGNYGYTFGSGTRLTVV.

With respect to this clonotype: An end of the junction does not agree with germline; a read error may underlie this. The rearrangement uses TRBV5-1 and TRBJ2-6, with 7 positions matching TRBD1. This CDR3 is 17 amino acids long. The V gene's germline CDR1 is SGHRS and CDR2 YFSETQ. The CDR3 here is CASSPRQGVARAHVLNF. The CDR3 region has the DNA TGCGCCAGCAGCCCCCGACAGGGAGTAGCTCGGGCCCACGTCCTGAATTTC.

This clonotype was observed many times. V gene TRBV10-3 combines with J gene TRBJ2-1, with 13 bases identical to TRBD2. The trim removed 10 bases at V and 8 bases at J, leaving 17 bases unmatched. Germline V CDR1 and CDR2: ENHRY, SYGVKD. This CDR3 contains 17 residues. The CDR3 DNA reads as TGTGCCACCACACCGGGACCCACTAGCGGGGGGGCCCATGAGCAGTTCTTC. This translates into CATTPGPTSGGAHEQFF.

In this sample, this clonotype turned up many times. The chain joins TRBV5-6 to TRBJ1-2; possibly TRBD1 for D (5 bases). The germline V gene has CDR1 SGHDT and CDR2 YYEEEE. V was trimmed by 2 bases and J by 4 bases, leaving 9 bases between them. The CDR3 totals 13 residues. For the CDR3, the DNA is TGTGCCAGCAGCTTACTACAGGCCTATGGCTACACCTTC. Translated, it gives CASSLLQAYGYTF. The full variable domain, in which reference TRBV5-6 and TRBJ1-2 provide the parts outside the CDR3, is DAGVTQSPTHLIKTRGQQVTLRCSPKSGHDTVSWYQQALGQGPQFIFQYYEEEERQRGNFPDRFSGHQFPNYSSELNVNALLLGDSALYLCASSLLQAYGYTFGSGTRLTVV.

This clonotype showed up many times. The V gene is TRBV4-1, the J gene TRBJ2-3; unclear D gene. The germline CDR1 and CDR2 sequences are MGHRA and YSYEKL. This CDR3 region has 15 residues. Trimming left V 4 bases short and J 1 base short, with 12 bases between. This CDR3 is CASSPNFGRTDTQYF. As DNA, the CDR3 is TGCGCCAGCAGCCCAAACTTCGGGCGCACAGATACGCAGTATTTT.

This clonotype was counted between two and nine times. A much larger clone differs from this one at a single base, so this may be a read error. The chain combines TRBV3-1 with TRBJ2-3; D is uncertain. Germline lookup yields CDR1 LGHDT and CDR2 YNNKEL (reference sequence). The CDR3 is 14 residues long. The chain's CDR3 is CVSSQGRYTDTQYF. CDR3 in DNA: TGTGTCAGCAGCCAAGGCAGATACACAGATACGCAGTATTTT.

This clonotype was observed many times. This chain uses TRBV5-1 with TRBJ2-6, with TRBD1 matching 9 bases. The germline CDR1 and CDR2 sequences are SGHRS and YFSETQ. The length of the CDR3 is 19 residues. The ends lost 0 bases at V and 3 bases at J; junction bases unmatched: 10. The CDR3 is CASSLAPQGAAIGANVLTF. Here the CDR3 DNA reads TGCGCCAGCAGCTTGGCCCCACAGGGGGCGGCAATTGGGGCCAACGTCCTGACTTTC.

This clonotype was seen ten or more times. The chain links TRBV7-6 to TRBJ2-3, with 12 bases lining up with TRBD1. With V trimmed by 5 bases and J by 7 bases, 4 bases remained unmatched. The CDR3 covers 14 residues. Germline V gives CDR1 SGHVS, CDR2 FNYEAQ. CDR3 sequence reads: CASSRDRGLNTQYF. The CDR3 DNA sequence: TGTGCCAGCAGCCGGGACAGGGGGCTAAATACGCAGTATTTT.

This clonotype has ten or more counts. The rearrangement uses TRBV11-2 and TRBJ2-1, with D maybe TRBD1 (6 bases). V was pared by 5 bases and J by 2 bases, with 10 bases between. Germline V gives CDR1 SGHAT, CDR2 FQNNGV. The length of the CDR3 is 14 residues. CDR3 in DNA: TGTGCCAGCAGCCACAGGGATACCTACAATGAGCAGTTCTTC. Translation: CASSHRDTYNEQFF.

About this clonotype: One end of the junction fails to match germline, which may point to a read error. The chain links TRBV5-1 to TRBJ2-5; 8 positions agree with TRBD1. Germline assignment: CDR1 SGHRS and CDR2 YFSETQ. CDR3 length: 13 amino acids. CDR3: CANSLDRVETQYF. CDR3 nucleotides: TGCGCCAACAGCCTGGACAGGGTAGAGACCCAGTACTTC. The whole variable domain, remainder taken from reference TRBV5-1 and TRBJ2-5, is KAGVTQTPRYLIKTRGQQVTLSCSPISGHRSVSWYQQTPGQGLQFLFEYFSETQRNKGNFPGRFSGRQFSNSRSEMNVSTLELGDSALYLCANSLDRVETQYFGPGTRLLVL.

Details on this clonotype: Mismatch with germline at one junction end may stem from a read error. V usage is TRBV4-3 and J usage is TRBJ1-1; 9 nucleotides agree with TRBD1. The length of the CDR3 is 14 residues. Per germline, CDR1 LGHNA and CDR2 YSLEER. In nucleotides, the CDR3 is TGCGCCAGCATCCAAGACTGGACAGGGGCTGAATCTTTCTTT. Translated: CASIQDWTGAESFF.

This clonotype has at least ten counts. The rearrangement joins TRBV5-1 to TRBJ1-1; no reliable D call. This CDR3 comprises 14 residues. Germline CDR1 and CDR2: SGHRS and YFSETQ. The V end was cut by 1 base, the J end by 3 bases, with 10 bases between. The CDR3 here is CASSLRTGDTEAFF. The CDR3 coding sequence is TGCGCCAGCAGCTTGCGGACGGGTGACACTGAAGCTTTCTTT.

This clonotype was seen many times. The V and J genes are TRBV10-2 and TRBJ1-4; D is perhaps TRBD1 (5 bases). Per the germline V gene, CDR1 is WSHSY and CDR2 is SAAADI. The V end was cut by 3 bases, the J end by 7 bases, with 12 bases between. CDR3 length: 14 residues. In nucleotides, the CDR3 is TGCGCCAGCAGTGAAAGGCGCGGGGGTGAAAAACTGTTTTTT. Protein product: CASSERRGGEKLFF.

This clonotype was detected many times. V is TRBV7-8 and J is TRBJ2-5, with 7 bases matching TRBD1. The CDR3 spans 14 residues. The V gene's germline CDR1 is SGHVS and CDR2 FQNEAQ. Trimming cost V 1 base and J 4 bases; bases outside gene matches: 3. The CDR3 sequence is CASSLGDSLETQYF. The CDR3 DNA follows: TGTGCCAGCAGCTTAGGGGACAGCTTAGAGACCCAGTACTTC.

This clonotype has ten or more counts. The chain is built from TRBV20-1 and TRBJ2-1; D gene ambiguous. Germline lookup yields CDR1 DFQATT and CDR2 SNEGSKA (reference sequence). Trimming pared 6 bases from V and 6 bases from J, leaving 15 bases between. The CDR3 length is 13 residues. CDR3 DNA: TGCAGTGCACGCCCGACTGGGGTCAATGAGCAGTTCTTC. It translates to CSARPTGVNEQFF.

This clonotype is medium-sized by share. The V and J genes are TRBV20-1 and TRBJ2-3, with TRBD2 matching 9 bases. V lost 0 bases, J lost 5 bases, and 12 bases stayed unmatched. The CDR3 runs 17 residues. From germline, CDR1 is DFQATT and CDR2 SNEGSKA (reference sequence). CDR3 sequence reads: CSARDTVLAGYGDTQYF. CDR3 in DNA: TGCAGTGCTAGAGATACCGTACTAGCGGGTTATGGAGATACGCAGTATTTT.

This clonotype was counted ten times or more. The chain uses TRBV7-8 and TRBJ2-1; D is possibly TRBD1 (5 bases). The V gene lost 0 bases and the J gene lost 7 bases, with 10 bases spanning the gap. The germline V gene has CDR1 SGHVS and CDR2 FQNEAQ. The CDR3 runs 14 residues. As DNA, the CDR3 is TGTGCCAGCAGCTTAGCGTCAGGGTTGAATGAGCAGTTCTTC. Its translation is CASSLASGLNEQFF.

This clonotype was counted ten times or more. The V call is TRBV24-1, the J call TRBJ1-1, with 7 bases fitting TRBD1. Germline CDR1 is KGHDR and CDR2 is SFDVKD. This CDR3 comprises 13 residues. V was pared by 9 bases and J by 12 bases, with 15 bases of the junction left unmatched. The CDR3 region has the DNA TGTGCCACCGGGGGTAAAGGCGACAGGGAGACTTTCTTT. Translated: CATGGKGDRETFF.

Ten or more counts support this clonotype. The CDR3 loop reads CASSSLVTAYYEQYF. The CDR3 bases are TGTGCCAGCAGTTCTCTTGTCACAGCGTACTACGAGCAGTACTTC. This sequence joins TRBV27 and TRBJ2-7; D gene ambiguous. Germline V gene sequence: CDR1 MNHEY, CDR2 SMNVEV (reference sequence). The germline V and J ends were trimmed by 4 bases and 3 bases, with 16 bases remaining between them. The length of the CDR3 is 15 residues.

There are many counts of this clonotype. The chain recombines TRBV5-1 with TRBJ2-1; 9 bases map to TRBD2. The germline gives CDR1 SGHRS, CDR2 YFSETQ. The CDR3 spans 14 residues. V lost 0 bases to trimming and J lost 7 bases; unmatched junction nucleotides: 2. DNA of the CDR3: TGCGCCAGCAGCTTGGCCAGCGGGGGGAATGAGCAGTTCTTC. Translated, it gives CASSLASGGNEQFF.